Presented here are 4 T cell receptor beta chains from one specimen sequenced in a study of T cell clones after liver transplantation. Clones were sequenced by immunoSEQ multiplex PCR, and TCRdb holds only the in-frame ones, with some missing. Of 65,000 to 85,000 clones in the sample, around 80% were seen once. The sample was CD4+ T cells from blood, taken less than 50 months after liver transplant. The receptors were gathered from a human patient who received a liver transplant. Among the T cells, some may be from the graft donor.

The chain links TRBV29-1 to TRBJ1-4; TRBD1 matches 8 bases. The germline CDR1 and CDR2 sequences are SQVTM and ANQGSEA. This CDR3 has 13 residues. Trimming cost V 5 bases and J 11 bases; bases outside gene matches: 10. DNA for the CDR3: TGCAGCGTTACTACGGACAGGGCTTGGAAACTGTTTTTT. Protein sequence: CSVTTDRAWKLFF.

The V call is TRBV7-2, the J call TRBJ2-2; D may be TRBD2 (6 bases). Per germline, CDR1 SGHTA and CDR2 FQGNSA. The CDR3 extends over 14 amino acids. V shed 4 bases and J shed 3 bases, with 9 bases lying between them. The CDR3 DNA is TGTGCCAGCAGCTCCATAGCGGACACCGGGGAGCTGTTTTTT. Protein sequence: CASSSIADTGELFF.

The genes are TRBV7-2 and TRBJ2-5; 7 bases are shared with TRBD1. CDR1 and CDR2 from the germline V gene are SGHTA and FQGNSA. Trimming cost V 6 bases and J 4 bases; bases outside gene matches: 8. This CDR3 comprises 14 residues. The CDR3: CASSQPGQTETQYF. CDR3 in DNA: TGTGCCAGCAGTCAACCGGGACAGACAGAGACCCAGTACTTC.

This chain connects TRBV11-3 to TRBJ1-1; D is unresolved. V was clipped by 3 bases and J by 0 bases, with 5 bases between them. The germline V gene has CDR1 SGHNT and CDR2 YENEEA. The CDR3 runs to 13 residues. The CDR3 DNA follows: TGTGCCAGCAGCTTTGATTTGAACACTGAAGCTTTCTTT. It codes for CASSFDLNTEAFF.